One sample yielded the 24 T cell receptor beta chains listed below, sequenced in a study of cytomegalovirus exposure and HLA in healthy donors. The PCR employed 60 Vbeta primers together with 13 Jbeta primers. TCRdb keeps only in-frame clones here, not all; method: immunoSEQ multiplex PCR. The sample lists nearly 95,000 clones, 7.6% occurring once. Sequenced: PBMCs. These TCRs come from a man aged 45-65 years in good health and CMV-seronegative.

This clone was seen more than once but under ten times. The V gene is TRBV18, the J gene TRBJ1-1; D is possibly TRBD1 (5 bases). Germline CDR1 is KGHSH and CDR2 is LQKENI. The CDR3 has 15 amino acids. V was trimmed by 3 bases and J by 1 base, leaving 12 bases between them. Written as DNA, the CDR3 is TGTGCCAGCTCACCGATCGACAGTCAGAACACTGAAGCTTTCTTT. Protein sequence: CASSPIDSQNTEAFF.

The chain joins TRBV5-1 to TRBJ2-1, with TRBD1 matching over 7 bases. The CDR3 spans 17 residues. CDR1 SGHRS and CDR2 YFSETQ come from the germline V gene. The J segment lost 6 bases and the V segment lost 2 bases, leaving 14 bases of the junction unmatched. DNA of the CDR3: TGCGCCAGCAGCTTATCACTCTCACACAGGGGCGGCAATGAGCAGTTCTTC. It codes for CASSLSLSHRGGNEQFF.

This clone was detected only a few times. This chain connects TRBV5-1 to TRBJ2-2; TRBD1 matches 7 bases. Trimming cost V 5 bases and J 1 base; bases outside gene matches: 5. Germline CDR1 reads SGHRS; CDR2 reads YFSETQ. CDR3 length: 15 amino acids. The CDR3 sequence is CASRPDRENTGELFF. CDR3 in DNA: TGCGCCAGCAGACCTGACAGGGAGAACACCGGGGAGCTGTTTTTT.

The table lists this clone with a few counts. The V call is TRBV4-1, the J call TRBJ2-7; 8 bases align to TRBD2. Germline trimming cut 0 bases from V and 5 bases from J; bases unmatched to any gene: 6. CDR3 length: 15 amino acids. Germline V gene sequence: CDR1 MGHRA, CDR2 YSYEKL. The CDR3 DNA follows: TGCGCCAGCAGCCAAGATACGGGAGGGCCAAACGAGCAGTACTTC. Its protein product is CASSQDTGGPNEQYF.

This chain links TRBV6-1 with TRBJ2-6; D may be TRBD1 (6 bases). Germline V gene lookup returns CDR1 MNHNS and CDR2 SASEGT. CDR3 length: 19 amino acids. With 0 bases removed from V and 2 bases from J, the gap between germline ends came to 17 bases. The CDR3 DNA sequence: TGTGCCAGCAGTGAAGCGATTGGACAGTCTTTCCCTGGGGCCAACGTCCTGACTTTC. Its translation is CASSEAIGQSFPGANVLTF.

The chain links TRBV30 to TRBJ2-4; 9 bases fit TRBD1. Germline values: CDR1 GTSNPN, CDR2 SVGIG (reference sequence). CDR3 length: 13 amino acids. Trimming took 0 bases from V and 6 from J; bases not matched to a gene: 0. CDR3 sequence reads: CAWSVQGANIQYF. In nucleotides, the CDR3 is TGTGCCTGGAGTGTACAGGGGGCAAACATTCAGTACTTC.

CDR3 residues: CASSVAPGQETQYF. In DNA form, the CDR3 reads TGTGCCAGCAGCGTAGCACCCGGGCAAGAGACCCAGTACTTC. This chain uses TRBV9 with TRBJ2-5; D not resolved. The V gene lost 0 bases and the J gene lost 2 bases, with 8 bases spanning the gap. The CDR3 spans 14 residues. Germline CDR1 SGDLS, CDR2 YYNGEE.

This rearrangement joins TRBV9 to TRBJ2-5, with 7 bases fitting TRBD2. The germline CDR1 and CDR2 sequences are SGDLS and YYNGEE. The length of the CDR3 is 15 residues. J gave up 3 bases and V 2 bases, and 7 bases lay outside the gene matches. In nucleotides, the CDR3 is TGTGCCAGCAGCGTCTACGCGGGAGAGGAAGAGACCCAGTACTTC. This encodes CASSVYAGEEETQYF.

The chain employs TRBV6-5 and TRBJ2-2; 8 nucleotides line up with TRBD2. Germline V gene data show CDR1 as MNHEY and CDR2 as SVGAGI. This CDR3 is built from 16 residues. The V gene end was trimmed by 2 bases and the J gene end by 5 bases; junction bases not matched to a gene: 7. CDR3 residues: CASSYEGGRITGELFF. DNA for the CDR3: TGTGCCAGCAGTTACGAGGGCGGGAGGATAACCGGGGAGCTGTTTTTT.

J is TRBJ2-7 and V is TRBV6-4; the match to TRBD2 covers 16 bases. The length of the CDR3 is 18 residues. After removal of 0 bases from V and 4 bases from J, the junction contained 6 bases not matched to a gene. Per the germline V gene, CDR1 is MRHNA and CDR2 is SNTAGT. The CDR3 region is CASSDSASGLAGGYEQYF. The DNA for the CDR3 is TGTGCCAGCAGTGACTCGGCTTCGGGACTAGCGGGGGGGTACGAGCAGTACTTC.

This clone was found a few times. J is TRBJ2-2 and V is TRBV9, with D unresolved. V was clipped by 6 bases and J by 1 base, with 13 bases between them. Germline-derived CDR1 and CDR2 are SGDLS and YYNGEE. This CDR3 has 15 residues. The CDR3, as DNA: TGTGCCAGCAAGGAGATGTTGGTGAACACCGGGGAGCTGTTTTTT. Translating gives CASKEMLVNTGELFF.

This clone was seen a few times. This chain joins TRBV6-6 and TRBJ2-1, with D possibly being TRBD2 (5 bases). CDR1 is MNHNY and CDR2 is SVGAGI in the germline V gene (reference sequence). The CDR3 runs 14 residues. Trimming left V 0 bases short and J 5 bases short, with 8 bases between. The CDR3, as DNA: TGTGCCAGCAGTTACTCGAGCGGCAACAATGAGCAGTTCTTC. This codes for CASSYSSGNNEQFF.

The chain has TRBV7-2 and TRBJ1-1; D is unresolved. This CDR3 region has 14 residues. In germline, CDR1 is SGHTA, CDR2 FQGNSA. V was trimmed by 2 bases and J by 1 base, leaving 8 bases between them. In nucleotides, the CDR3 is TGTGCCAGCAGCTTACGACTCGCGAACACTGAAGCTTTCTTT. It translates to CASSLRLANTEAFF.

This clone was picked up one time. The CDR3: CAWARERPYGYTF. Written as DNA, the CDR3 is TGTGCCTGGGCGAGGGAAAGACCCTATGGCTACACCTTC. The chain uses TRBV30 and TRBJ1-2; D not resolved. The CDR3 runs to 13 residues. The V end was cut by 5 bases, the J end by 4 bases, with 14 bases between. Germline CDR1 GTSNPN, CDR2 SVGIG (reference sequence).

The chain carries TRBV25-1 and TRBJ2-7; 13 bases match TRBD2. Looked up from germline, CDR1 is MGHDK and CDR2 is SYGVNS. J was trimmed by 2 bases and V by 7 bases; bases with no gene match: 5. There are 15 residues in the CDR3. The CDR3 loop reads CASTRGTSGTYEQYF. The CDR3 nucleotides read TGTGCCAGCACCCGAGGGACTAGCGGGACCTACGAGCAGTACTTC.

The CDR3 bases are TGTGCCAGCAGCTTTGGGGCCTCCTACAATGAGCAGTTCTTC. Translated: CASSFGASYNEQFF. This chain links TRBV11-2 with TRBJ2-1, with TRBD1 as a possible D gene (5 bases). The ends were cut back, 3 bases at V and 0 bases at J, with 6 bases in the middle. Germline V gives CDR1 SGHAT, CDR2 FQNNGV. There are 14 residues in the CDR3.

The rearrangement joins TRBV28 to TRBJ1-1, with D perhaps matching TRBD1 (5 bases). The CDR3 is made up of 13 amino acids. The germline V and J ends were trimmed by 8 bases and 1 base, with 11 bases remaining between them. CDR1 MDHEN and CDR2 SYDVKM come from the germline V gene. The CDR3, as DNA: TGTGCCAGCGGCGGGGCTGGGAACACTGAAGCTTTCTTT. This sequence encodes CASGGAGNTEAFF.

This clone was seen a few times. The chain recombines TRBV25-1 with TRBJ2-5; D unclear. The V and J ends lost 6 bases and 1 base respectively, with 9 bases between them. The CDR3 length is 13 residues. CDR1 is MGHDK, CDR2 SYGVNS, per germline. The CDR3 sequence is CASRSPFQETQYF. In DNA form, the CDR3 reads TGTGCCAGCAGGTCCCCCTTCCAAGAGACCCAGTACTTC.

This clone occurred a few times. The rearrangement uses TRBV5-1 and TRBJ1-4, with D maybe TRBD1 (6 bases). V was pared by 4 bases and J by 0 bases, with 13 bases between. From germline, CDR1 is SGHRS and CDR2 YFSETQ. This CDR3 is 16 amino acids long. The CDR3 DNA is TGCGCCAGCAGCCCGGGACAAACCACAACTAATGAAAAACTGTTTTTT. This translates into CASSPGQTTTNEKLFF.

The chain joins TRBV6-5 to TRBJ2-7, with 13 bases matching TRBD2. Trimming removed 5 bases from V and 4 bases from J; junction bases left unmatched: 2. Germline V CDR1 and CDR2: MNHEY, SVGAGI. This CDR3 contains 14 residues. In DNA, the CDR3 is TGTGCCAGCAGTAAACTAGCGGGAGGGTACGAGCAGTACTTC. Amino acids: CASSKLAGGYEQYF.

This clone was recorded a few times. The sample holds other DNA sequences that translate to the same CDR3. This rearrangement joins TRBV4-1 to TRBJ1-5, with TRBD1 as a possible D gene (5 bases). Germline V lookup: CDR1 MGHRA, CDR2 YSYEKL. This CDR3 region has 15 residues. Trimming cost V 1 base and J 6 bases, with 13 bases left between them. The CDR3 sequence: CASSQVTGGGQPQHF. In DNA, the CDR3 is TGCGCCAGCAGCCAAGTGACGGGGGGAGGTCAGCCCCAGCATTTT.

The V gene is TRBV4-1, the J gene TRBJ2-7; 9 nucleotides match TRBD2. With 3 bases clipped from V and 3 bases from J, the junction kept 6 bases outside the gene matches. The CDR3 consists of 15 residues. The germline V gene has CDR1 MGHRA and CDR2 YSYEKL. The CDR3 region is CASSQVAGAHYEQYF. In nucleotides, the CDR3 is TGCGCCAGCAGCCAGGTAGCGGGGGCCCACTACGAGCAGTACTTC.

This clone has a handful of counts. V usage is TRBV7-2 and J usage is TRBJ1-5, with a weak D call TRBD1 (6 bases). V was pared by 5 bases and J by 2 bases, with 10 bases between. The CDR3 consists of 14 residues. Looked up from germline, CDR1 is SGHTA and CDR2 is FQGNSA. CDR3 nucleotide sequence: TGTGCCAGCAGCGCATCAGGGGGCAATCAGCCCCAGCATTTT. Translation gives CASSASGGNQPQHF.

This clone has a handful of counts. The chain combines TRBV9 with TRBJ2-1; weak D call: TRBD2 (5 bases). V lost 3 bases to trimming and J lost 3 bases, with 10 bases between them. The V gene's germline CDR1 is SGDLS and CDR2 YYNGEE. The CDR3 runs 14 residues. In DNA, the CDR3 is TGTGCCAGCAGCGCGGGATACCGCTACAATGAGCAGTTCTTC. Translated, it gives CASSAGYRYNEQFF.